This T cell receptor beta chain was sequenced during a study of beta chain features in type 1 diabetes. The study's findings and limits: Patients' naive, central memory and Treg TCRB repertoires seemed closer to one another than those of healthy donors.

CDR1 MGHRA and CDR2 YSYEKL come from the germline V gene. The length of the CDR3 is 14 residues. With 1 base removed from V and 7 bases from J, the gap between germline ends came to 13 bases. cDNA synthesis used the whole RNA isolate, giving expressed TCRB sequences. Here immunoSEQ multiplex PCR was the method, and the copy in TCRdb shows in-frame clones only, minus some. The sample includes 400,000 to 500,000 clones, roughly 14% of them seen just once. The sample holds a few counts of this clone. The target antigen is unknown. What was sequenced was naive CD4+ T cells from blood. The source of this sequence is a man aged 30 to 39 in good health. The V and J genes are TRBV4-1 and TRBJ2-5, with a possible D match to TRBD2 (5 bases). The CDR3 loop reads CASSQVASPGTQYF. As DNA, the CDR3 is TGCGCCAGCAGCCAAGTGGCTAGCCCAGGGACCCAGTACTTC.